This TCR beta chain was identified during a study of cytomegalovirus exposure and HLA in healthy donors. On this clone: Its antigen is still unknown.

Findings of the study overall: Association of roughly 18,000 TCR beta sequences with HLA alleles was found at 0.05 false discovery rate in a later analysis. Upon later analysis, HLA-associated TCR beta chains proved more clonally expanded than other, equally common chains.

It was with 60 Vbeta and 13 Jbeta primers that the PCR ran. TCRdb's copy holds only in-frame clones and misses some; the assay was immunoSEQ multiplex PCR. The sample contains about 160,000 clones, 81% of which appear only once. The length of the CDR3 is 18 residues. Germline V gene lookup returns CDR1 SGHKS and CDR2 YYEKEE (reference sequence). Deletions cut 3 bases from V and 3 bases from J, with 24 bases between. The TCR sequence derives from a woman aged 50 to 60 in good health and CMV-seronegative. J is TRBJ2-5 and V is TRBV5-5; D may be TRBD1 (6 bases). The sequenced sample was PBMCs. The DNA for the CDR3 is TGTGCCAGCAGCTCGTCCCGGGACACAACCGTGTGGGAAGAGACCCAGTACTTC. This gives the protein CASSSSRDTTVWEETQYF.